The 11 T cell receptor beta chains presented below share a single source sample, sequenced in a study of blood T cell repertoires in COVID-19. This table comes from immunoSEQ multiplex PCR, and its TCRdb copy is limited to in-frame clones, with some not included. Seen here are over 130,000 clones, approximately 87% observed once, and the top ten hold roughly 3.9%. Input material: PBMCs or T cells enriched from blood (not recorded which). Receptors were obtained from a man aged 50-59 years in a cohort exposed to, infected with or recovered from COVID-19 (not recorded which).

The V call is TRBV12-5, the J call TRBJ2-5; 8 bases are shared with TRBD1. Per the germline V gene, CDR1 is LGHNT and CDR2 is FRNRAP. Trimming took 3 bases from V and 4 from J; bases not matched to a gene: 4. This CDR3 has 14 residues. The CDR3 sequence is CASGLSGGGETQYF. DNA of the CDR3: TGTGCTAGTGGTTTATCAGGGGGCGGAGAGACCCAGTACTTC.

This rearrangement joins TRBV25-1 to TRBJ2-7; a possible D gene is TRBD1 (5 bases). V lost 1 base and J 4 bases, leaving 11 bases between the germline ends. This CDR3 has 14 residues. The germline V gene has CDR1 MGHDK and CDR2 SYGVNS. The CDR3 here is CASSEWAGKYEQYF. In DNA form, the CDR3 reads TGTGCCAGCAGTGAATGGGCAGGGAAGTACGAGCAGTACTTC.

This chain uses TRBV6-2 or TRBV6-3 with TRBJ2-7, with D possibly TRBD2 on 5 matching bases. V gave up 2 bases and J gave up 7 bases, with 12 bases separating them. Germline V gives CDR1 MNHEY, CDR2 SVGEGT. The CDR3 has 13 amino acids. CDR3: CASSYGLFAEQYF. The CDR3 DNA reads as TGTGCCAGCAGTTACGGACTCTTCGCTGAGCAGTACTTC.

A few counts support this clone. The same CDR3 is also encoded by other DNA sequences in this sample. The CDR3 DNA is TGTGCCAGCAGCTTAGCGGGGTACAATGAGCAGTTCTTC. This encodes CASSLAGYNEQFF. The chain employs TRBV27 and TRBJ2-1, with 8 bases matching TRBD2. Germline V CDR1 and CDR2: MNHEY, SMNVEV (reference sequence). This CDR3 is 13 amino acids long. V shed 6 bases, J shed 4 bases, and the junction held 2 bases outside the gene matches.

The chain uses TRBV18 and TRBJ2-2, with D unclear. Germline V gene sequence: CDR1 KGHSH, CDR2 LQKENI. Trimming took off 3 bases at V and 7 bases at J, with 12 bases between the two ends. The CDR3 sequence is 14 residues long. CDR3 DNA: TGTGCCAGCTCACCTTTGGCTAGTAGCGGGGAGCTGTTTTTT. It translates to CASSPLASSGELFF.

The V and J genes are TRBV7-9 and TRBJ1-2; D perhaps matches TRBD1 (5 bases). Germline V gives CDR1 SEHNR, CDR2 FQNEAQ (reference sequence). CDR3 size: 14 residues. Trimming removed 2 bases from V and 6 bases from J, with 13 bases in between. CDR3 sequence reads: CASSLMGGSHGYTF. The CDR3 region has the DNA TGTGCCAGCAGCTTAATGGGGGGGTCACATGGCTACACCTTC.

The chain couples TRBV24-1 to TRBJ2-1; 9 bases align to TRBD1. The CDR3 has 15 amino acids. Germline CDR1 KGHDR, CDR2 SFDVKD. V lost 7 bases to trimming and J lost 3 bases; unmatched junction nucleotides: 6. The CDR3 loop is CATRGRGQGYNEQFF. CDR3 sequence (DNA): TGTGCCACCAGGGGAAGGGGACAGGGCTACAATGAGCAGTTCTTC.

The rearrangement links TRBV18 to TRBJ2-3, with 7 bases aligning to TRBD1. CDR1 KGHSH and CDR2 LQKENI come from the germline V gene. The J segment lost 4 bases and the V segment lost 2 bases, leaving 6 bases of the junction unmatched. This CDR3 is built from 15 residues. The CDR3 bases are TGTGCCAGCTCACCAGCTTACAGGGGCGCAGATACGCAGTATTTT. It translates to CASSPAYRGADTQYF.

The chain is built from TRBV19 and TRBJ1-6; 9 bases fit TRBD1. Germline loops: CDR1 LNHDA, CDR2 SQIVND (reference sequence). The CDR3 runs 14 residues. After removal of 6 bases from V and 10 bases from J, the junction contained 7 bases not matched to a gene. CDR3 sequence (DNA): TGTGCCAGTAGCCTGACAGGGGGAAACTCACCCCTCCACTTT. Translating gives CASSLTGGNSPLHF.

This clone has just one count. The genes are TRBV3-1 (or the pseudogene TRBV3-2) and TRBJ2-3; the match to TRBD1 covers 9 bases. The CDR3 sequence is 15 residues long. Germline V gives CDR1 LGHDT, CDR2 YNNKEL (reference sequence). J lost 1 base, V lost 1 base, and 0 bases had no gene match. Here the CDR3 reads CASSQGDRGTDTQYF. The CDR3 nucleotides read TGTGCCAGCAGCCAAGGGGACAGGGGCACAGATACGCAGTATTTT.

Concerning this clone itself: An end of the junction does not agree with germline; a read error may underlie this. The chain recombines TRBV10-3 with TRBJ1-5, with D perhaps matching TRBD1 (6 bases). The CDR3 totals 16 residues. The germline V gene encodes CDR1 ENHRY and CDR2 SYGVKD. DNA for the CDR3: TGCGCCATCAGTGAGTTCGGACAGTCGGGCAATCAGCCCCAGCATTTT. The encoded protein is CAISEFGQSGNQPQHF.